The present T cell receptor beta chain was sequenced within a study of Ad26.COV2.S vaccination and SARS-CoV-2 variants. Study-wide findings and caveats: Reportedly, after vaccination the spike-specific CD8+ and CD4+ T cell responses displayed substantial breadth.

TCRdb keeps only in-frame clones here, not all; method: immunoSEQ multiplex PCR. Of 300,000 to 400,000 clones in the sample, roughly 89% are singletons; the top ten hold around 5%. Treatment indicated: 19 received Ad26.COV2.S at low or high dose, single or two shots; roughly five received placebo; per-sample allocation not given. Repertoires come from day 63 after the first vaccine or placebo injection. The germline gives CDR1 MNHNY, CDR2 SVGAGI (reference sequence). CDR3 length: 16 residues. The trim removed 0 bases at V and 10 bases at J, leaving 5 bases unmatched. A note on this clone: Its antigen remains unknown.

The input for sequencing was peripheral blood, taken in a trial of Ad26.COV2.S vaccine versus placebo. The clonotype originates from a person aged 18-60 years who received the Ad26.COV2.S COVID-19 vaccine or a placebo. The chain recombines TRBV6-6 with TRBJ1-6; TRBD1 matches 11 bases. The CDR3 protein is CASSYSGTGGKSPLHF. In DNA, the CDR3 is TGTGCCAGCAGTTACTCAGGGACAGGGGGTAAATCACCCCTCCACTTT.